This TCR beta chain stems from a study of shared clonotypes between healthy human individuals. General observations from the study: Compared with clonotypes that all four donors shared, non-shared clonotypes had lower generation probabilities.

As regards this clone: The antigen remains undetermined.

CDR1 and CDR2 (germline): LNHDA, SQIVND (reference sequence). This CDR3 is built from 22 residues. Trimming removed 3 bases at V and 0 bases at J, with 31 bases between. Naive CD8 isolation took CD45RO-negative cells positively selected for CCR7 and excluded terminally differentiated effector memory CD45RA+ cells. Over several immunoSEQ plates, each subset's genomic DNA was distributed in even portions. Sequenced by immunoSEQ multiplex PCR; TCRdb stores in-frame clones only, minus some. The sample has roughly 570,000 clones; roughly 98% are singletons. The chain has TRBV19 and TRBJ2-3; maybe TRBD1 (5 bases). The sequenced sample was naive CD8+ T cells sorted from blood. This receptor was obtained from a man between 25 and 39 years old in good health. CDR3 amino acids: CASSISPFITGSLEHSTDTQYF. For the CDR3, the DNA is TGTGCCAGTAGTATCTCTCCCTTTATAACAGGATCGCTGGAACATAGCACAGATACGCAGTATTTT.